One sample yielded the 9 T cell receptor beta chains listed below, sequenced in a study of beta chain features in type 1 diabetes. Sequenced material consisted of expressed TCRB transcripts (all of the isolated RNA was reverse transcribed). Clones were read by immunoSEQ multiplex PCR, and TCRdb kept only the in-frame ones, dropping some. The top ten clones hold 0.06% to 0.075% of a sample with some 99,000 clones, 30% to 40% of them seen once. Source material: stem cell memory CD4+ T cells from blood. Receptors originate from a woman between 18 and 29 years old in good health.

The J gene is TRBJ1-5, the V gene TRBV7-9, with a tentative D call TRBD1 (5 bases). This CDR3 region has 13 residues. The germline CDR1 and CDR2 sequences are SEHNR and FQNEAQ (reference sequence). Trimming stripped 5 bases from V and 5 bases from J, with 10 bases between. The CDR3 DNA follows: TGTGCCAGCAGCCGGGGGGGGGATCAGCCCCAGCATTTT. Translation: CASSRGGDQPQHF.

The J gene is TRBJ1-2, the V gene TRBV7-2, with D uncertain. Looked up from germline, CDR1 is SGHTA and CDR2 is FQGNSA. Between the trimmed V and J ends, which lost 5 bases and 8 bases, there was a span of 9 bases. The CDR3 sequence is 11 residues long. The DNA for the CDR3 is TGTGCCAGCAGCCTACTCGGGGGCTACACCTTC. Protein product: CASSLLGGYTF.

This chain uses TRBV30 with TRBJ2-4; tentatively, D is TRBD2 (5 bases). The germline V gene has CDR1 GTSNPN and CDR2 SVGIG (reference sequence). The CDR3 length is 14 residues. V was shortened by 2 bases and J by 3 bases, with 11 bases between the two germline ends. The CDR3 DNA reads TGTGCCTGGAGTACCGGGGTAGTCAAAAACATTCAGTACTTC. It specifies CAWSTGVVKNIQYF. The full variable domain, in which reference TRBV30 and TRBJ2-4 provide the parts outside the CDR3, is SQTIHQWPATLVQPVGSPLSLECTVEGTSNPNLYWYRQAAGRGLQLLFYSVGIGQISSEVPQNLSASRPQDRQFILSSKKLLLSDSGFYLCAWSTGVVKNIQYFGAGTRLSVL.

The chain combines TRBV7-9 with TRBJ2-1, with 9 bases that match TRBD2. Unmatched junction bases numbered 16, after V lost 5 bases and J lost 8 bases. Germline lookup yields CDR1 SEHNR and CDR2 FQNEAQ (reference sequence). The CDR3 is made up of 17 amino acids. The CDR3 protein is CASSPGSGGLARHEQFF. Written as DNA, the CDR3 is TGTGCCAGCAGCCCGGGGAGTGGCGGACTAGCGAGACATGAGCAGTTCTTC.

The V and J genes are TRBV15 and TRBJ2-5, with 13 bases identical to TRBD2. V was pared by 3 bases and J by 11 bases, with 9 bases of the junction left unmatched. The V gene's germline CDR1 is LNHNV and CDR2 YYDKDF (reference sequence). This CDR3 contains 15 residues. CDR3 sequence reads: CATSSGLAGVDEQYF. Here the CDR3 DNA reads TGTGCCACCAGCAGCGGACTAGCGGGAGTCGATGAGCAGTACTTC.

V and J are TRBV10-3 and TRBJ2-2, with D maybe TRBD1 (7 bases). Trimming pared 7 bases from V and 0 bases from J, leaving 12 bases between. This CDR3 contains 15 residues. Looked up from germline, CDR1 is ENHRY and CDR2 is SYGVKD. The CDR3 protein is CAITDREANTGELFF. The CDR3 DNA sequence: TGTGCCATCACCGACAGGGAGGCGAACACCGGGGAGCTGTTTTTT.

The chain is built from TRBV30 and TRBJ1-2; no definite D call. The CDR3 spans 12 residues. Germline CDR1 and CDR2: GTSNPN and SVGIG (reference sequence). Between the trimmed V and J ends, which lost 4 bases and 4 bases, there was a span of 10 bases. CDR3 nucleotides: TGTGCCTGGAAAACGGTTTCCTATGGCTACACCTTC. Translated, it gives CAWKTVSYGYTF.

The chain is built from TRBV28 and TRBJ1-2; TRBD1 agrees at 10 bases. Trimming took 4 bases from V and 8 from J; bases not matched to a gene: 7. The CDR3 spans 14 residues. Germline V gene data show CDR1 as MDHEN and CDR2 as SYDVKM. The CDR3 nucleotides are TGTGCCAGCAGTTCTCGACAGGGGGCTTCGGGCTACACCTTC. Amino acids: CASSSRQGASGYTF.

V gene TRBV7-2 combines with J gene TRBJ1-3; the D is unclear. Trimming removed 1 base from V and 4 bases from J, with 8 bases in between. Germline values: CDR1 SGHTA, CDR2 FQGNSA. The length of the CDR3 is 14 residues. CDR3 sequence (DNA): TGTGCCAGCAGCTTAGTGGCCCTCGGAAACACCATATATTTT. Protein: CASSLVALGNTIYF.